This TCR beta chain was sequenced in a study of early T cells in non-severe SARS-CoV-2 infection (dated by TCRdb to the early 2020s). Turning to the overall study: Bulk RNA from unsorted whole blood was used for TCR sequencing, so alpha and beta chains could not be paired. The research as a whole found: Matching against VDJdb was skewed toward anti-spike CD8 responses, likely underestimated virus-specific expansions, and missed private and CD4 specificities.

There are a few counts of this clonotype. Its cognate antigen has yet to be identified. Base quality data are lacking; no much larger clone is found one base away. The study was a case-control design nested within a healthcare worker cohort in London, UK, with weekly nasopharyngeal swab PCR tests and blood sampling. Healthcare workers were recruited between 23 and 31 March 2020, during the week of the UK lockdown, and were followed weekly for up to roughly 16 weeks. Libraries were built with 5' RACE. Sequencing relied on a NextSeq 500. In the TCR library protocol, unique molecular identifiers were attached to individual cDNA molecules to correct for PCR bias and sequencing error. Both TCR alpha and beta chains were sequenced, and tight co-correlation was observed between alpha and beta sequence abundances in each sample. The study's own analysis went as follows. Decombinator V4 was used to perform V gene, J gene and CDR3 annotation of TCR sequences. TCRs were defined as expanded if a significant change between any two time points was detected under a Poisson model with p below 0.0001. TCR abundances were normalised to the total number of TCRs sequenced per sample and were expressed as counts per million. TRAV1-2 paired with TRAJ12, TRAJ20 or TRAJ33 defined MAIT TCRs, while TRAV10 paired with TRAJ18 defined iNKT TCRs. A search of VDJdb, accessed on 1 November 2021, was run for TCRs annotated to CMV, EBV and SARS-CoV-2, with TCRs annotated for multiple antigens excluded. TCRdb ran its own pipeline on the public reads, namely fastp trimming at Q25 and MiXCR clone calling, and kept in-frame beta chains. Each entry merges the rows of one CDR3 protein and shows their most common DNA and genes. The V and J calls were not made by the authors but by TCRdb's processing. This sample gives 80,000 to 100,000 distinct CDR3 sequences in total; over 13% of them show up just once. In total, the top ten clones hold 6.5% to 9% of the sample.

V is clipped by 3 bases and J by 2 bases, and the sequence between their germline boundaries is 14 bases long. Spanning cysteine to phenylalanine, the CDR3 consists of 16 amino acids. This entry keeps only the CDR3 DNA: 48 bases, framed from base 1. The germline V gene provides CDR1 WSHSY and CDR2 SAAADI. The material sequenced was whole blood. The clonotype originates from an adult who was a healthcare worker with PCR-confirmed SARS-CoV-2 infection or an uninfected control (not recorded which). The chain employs TRBV10-2 and TRBJ2-1, with the D gene not confidently named. CDR3 protein: CASSDSRNLPYNEQFF. The DNA sequence is given as TGCGCCAGCAGTGATTCTAGGAACCTACCCTACAATGAGCAGTTCTTC.